The rows below give T cell receptor beta chains drawn from one sample of a study of Ad26.COV2.S vaccination and SARS-CoV-2 variants. The data were produced by immunoSEQ multiplex PCR, yet TCRdb's version contains in-frame clones alone and is incomplete. The sample has hundreds of thousands of clones; 75% to 90% are singletons. Specimen: peripheral blood, collected in a trial of Ad26.COV2.S vaccine versus placebo. The receptors here all came from a person aged 18-60 years who received the Ad26.COV2.S COVID-19 vaccine or a placebo. Both conserved end residues are part of each CDR3. A D gene is named only where the DNA matches it firmly. The size entry is marked missing in some rows and otherwise reads once, few, many or a size class.

TRBJ2-1 | TRBV28 | - | TRBD1 | TGTGCCAGCAGTTTCGTACAGGGGGCCCACAATGAGCAGTTCTTC | CASSFVQGAHNEQFF
TRBJ2-7 | TRBV7-2 | - | - | TGTGCCAGCAGCTCAATCAACGGCTACGAGCAGTACTTC | CASSSINGYEQYF
TRBJ1-2 | TRBV28 | - | - | TGTGCCAGCAGTTTATCAGCACGTGGGGCAAACTATGGCTACACCTTC | CASSLSARGANYGYTF
TRBJ2-3 | TRBV10-2 | - | - | TGCGCCAGCAGTTGGGACAAGAGCACAGATACGCAGTATTTT | CASSWDKSTDTQYF
TRBJ1-6 | TRBV7-8 | - | TRBD1 | TGTGCCAGCAGCTTTGAGACAGGGTATAATTCACCCCTCCACTTT | CASSFETGYNSPLHF
TRBJ2-7 | TRBV18 | - | - | TGTGCCAGCTCACCACCGGGCGGGGGCTCCGAGGAGCAGTACTTC | CASSPPGGGSEEQYF
TRBJ1-1 | TRBV15 | - | - | TGTGCCACCAGCAGAGGGCAGGGTTACACTGAAGCTTTCTTT | CATSRGQGYTEAFF
TRBJ2-5 | TRBV7-2 | - | TRBD1 | TGTGCCAGCAGCTTAGCGCGGACAGGGGAAGAGACCCAGTACTTC | CASSLARTGEETQYF
TRBJ2-1 | TRBV7-9 | - | - | TGTGCCAGCAGCCCCCGTGCCGACAATGAGCAGTTCTTC | CASSPRADNEQFF
TRBJ1-1 | TRBV3-1/TRBV3-2 | - | - | TGTGCCAGCAGCCAAGATCAGCCAACCACTGAAGCTTTCTTT | CASSQDQPTTEAFF
TRBJ1-2 | TRBV5-4 | - | - | TGTGCCAGCAGCTTGGTGGGGGCGGAAGGCTACACCTTC | CASSLVGAEGYTF
TRBJ2-2 | TRBV7-2 | - | - | TGTGCCAGCAGCCGCAGGGTATCCACCGGGGAGCTGTTTTTT | CASSRRVSTGELFF
TRBJ1-2 | TRBV5-5 | - | - | TGTGCCAGCAGCTGGGGTGAGGTTAGGCAGGGGAGCTATGGCTACACCTTC | CASSWGEVRQGSYGYTF
TRBJ2-2 | TRBV7-3 | - | - | TGTGCCAGCAGCTTAAGTGGGGAGCTGTTTTTT | CASSLSGELFF
TRBJ2-1 | TRBV25-1 | many | - | TGTGCCAGCAGTGAGTTTGCAAACTCCTACAATGAGCAGTTCTTC | CASSEFANSYNEQFF
TRBJ2-3 | TRBV6-2/TRBV6-3 | - | TRBD1 | TGTGCCAGCAGTTACCCGTTGGACAGGGGAAATTCAAATACGCAGTATTTT | CASSYPLDRGNSNTQYF
TRBJ1-5 | TRBV24-1 | - | TRBD1 | TGTGCCACCAGTGATTTCCGGATAGGGACAGGTCGCAAGCAGCCCCAGCATTTT | CATSDFRIGTGRKQPQHF
TRBJ1-6 | TRBV30 | many | - | TGTGCCTGGAGAGGGGTCGGTTCACCCCTCCACTTT | CAWRGVGSPLHF
TRBJ2-5 | TRBV7-2 | few | - | TGTGCCAGCAGTTTAGTGGAGCCCCAGTACTTC | CASSLVEPQYF
TRBJ1-3 | TRBV28 | - | - | TGTGCCAGCAGCCTGGAACAGGACTCTGGAAACACCATATATTTT | CASSLEQDSGNTIYF